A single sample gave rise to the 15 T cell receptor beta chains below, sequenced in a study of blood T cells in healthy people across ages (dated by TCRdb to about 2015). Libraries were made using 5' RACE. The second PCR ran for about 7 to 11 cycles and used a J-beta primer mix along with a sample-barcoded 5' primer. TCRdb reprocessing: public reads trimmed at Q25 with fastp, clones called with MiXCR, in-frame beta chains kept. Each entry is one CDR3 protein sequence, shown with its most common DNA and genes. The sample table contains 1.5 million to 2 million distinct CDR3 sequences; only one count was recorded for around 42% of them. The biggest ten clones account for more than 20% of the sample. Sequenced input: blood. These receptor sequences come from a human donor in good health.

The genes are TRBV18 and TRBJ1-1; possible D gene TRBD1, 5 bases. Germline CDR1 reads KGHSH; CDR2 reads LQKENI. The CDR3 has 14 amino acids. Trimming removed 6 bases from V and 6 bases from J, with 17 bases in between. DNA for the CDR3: TGTGCCAGCTCCCCTAAGGCGACAGTCCCTGAAGCTTTCTTT. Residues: CASSPKATVPEAFF.

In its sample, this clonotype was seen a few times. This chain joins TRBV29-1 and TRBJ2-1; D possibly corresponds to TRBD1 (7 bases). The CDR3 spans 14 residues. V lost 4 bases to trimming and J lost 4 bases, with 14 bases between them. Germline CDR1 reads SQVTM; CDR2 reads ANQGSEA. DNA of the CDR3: TGCAGCGTTGCAGGGGGGTTAATATACAATGAGCAGTTCTTC. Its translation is CSVAGGLIYNEQFF.

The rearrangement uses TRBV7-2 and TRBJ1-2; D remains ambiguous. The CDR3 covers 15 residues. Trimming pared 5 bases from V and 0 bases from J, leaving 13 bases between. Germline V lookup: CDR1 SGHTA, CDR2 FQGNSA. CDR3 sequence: CASSPSGITNYGYTF. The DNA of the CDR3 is TGTGCCAGCAGCCCCTCCGGGATTACTAACTATGGCTACACCTTC.

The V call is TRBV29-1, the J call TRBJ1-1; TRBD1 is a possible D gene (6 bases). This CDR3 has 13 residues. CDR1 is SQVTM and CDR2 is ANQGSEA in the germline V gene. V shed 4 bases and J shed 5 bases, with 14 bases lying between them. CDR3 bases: TGCAGCGTTGCCAGGGGTTCGGTAACTGAAGCTTTCTTT. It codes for CSVARGSVTEAFF.

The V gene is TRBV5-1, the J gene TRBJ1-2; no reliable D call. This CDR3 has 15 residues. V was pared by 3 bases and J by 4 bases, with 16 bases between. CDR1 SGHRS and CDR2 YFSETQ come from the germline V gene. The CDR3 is CASSYGVRQFYGYTF. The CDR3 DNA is TGCGCCAGCAGCTACGGAGTTCGTCAATTCTATGGCTACACCTTC. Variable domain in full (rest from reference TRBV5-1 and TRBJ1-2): KAGVTQTPRYLIKTRGQQVTLSCSPISGHRSVSWYQQTPGQGLQFLFEYFSETQRNKGNFPGRFSGRQFSNSRSEMNVSTLELGDSALYLCASSYGVRQFYGYTFGSGTRLTVV.

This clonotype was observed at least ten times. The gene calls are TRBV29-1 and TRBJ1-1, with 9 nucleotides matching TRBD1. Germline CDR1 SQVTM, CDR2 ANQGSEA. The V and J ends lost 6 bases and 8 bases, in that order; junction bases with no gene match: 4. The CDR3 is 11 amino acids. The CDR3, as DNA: TGCAGCGTGACTACAGGGGGCGAAGCTTTCTTT. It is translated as CSVTTGGEAFF. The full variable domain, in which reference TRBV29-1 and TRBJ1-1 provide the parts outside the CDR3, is SAVISQKPSRDICQRGTSLTIQCQVDSQVTMMFWYRQQPGQSLTLIATANQGSEATYESGFVIDKFPISRPNLTFSTLTVSNMSPEDSSIYLCSVTTGGEAFFGQGTRLTVV.

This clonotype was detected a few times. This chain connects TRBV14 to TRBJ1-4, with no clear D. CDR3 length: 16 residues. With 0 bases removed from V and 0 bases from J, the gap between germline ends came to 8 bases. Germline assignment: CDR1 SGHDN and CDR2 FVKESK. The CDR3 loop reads CASSQDFRPTNEKLFF. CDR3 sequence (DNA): TGTGCCAGCAGCCAAGATTTTCGACCAACTAATGAAAAACTGTTTTTT.

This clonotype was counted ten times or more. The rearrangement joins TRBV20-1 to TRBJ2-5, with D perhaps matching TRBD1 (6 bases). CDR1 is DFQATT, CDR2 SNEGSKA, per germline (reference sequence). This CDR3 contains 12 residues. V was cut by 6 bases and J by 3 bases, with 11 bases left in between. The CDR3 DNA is TGCAGTGCCCGAGGGGACAAAGAGACCCAGTACTTC. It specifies CSARGDKETQYF.

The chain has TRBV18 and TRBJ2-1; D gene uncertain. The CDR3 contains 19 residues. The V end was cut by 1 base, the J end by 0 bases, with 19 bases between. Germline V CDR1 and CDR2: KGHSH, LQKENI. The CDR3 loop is CASSPRLGQARGSYNEQFF. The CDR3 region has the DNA TGTGCCAGCTCACCACGCCTAGGTCAGGCAAGAGGCTCCTACAATGAGCAGTTCTTC.

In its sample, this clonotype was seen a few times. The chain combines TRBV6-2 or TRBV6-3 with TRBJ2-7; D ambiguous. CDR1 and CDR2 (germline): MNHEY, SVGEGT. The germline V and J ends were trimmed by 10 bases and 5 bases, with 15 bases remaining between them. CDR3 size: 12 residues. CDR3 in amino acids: CAIRSSWDEQYF. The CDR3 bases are TGTGCCATCAGGTCCTCCTGGGACGAGCAGTACTTC.

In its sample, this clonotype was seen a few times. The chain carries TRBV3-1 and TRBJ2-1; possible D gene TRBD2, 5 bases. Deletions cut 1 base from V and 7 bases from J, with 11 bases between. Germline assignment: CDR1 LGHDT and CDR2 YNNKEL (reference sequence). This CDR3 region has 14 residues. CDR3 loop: CASSQVGLRNEQFF. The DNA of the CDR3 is TGTGCCAGCAGCCAAGTTGGACTTCGAAATGAGCAGTTCTTC.

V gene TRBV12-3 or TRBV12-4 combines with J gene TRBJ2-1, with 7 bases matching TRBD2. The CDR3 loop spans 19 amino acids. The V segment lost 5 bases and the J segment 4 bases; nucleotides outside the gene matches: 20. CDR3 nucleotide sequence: TGTGCCAGCAGTAGAATGCTAACTCGAGGGCGGGGGATATACAATGAGCAGTTCTTC. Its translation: CASSRMLTRGRGIYNEQFF.

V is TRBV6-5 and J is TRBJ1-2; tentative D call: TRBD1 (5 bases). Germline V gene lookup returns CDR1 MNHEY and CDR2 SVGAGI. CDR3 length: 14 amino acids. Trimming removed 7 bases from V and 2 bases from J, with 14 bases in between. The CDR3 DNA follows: TGTGCCAGCACCCGGGACGGGGAGAACTATGGCTACACCTTC. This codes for CASTRDGENYGYTF.

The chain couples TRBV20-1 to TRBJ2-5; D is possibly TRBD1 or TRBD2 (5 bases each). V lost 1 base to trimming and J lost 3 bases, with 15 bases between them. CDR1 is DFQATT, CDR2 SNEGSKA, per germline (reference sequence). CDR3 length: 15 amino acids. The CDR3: CSARGLWGKKETQYF. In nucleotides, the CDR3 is TGCAGTGCTAGAGGCTTGTGGGGGAAAAAAGAGACCCAGTACTTC.

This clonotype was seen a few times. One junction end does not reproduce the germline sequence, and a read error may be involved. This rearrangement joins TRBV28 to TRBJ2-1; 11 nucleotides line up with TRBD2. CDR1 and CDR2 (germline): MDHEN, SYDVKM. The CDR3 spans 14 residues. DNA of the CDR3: TGTGCCACCTCTATAGCGGGGGGGCGGAATGAGCAGTGCTTC. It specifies CATSIAGGRNEQCF.